Shown below are 30 T cell receptor beta chains from a single sample sequenced in a study of cytomegalovirus exposure and HLA in healthy donors. It was with 60 Vbeta and 13 Jbeta primers that the PCR ran. Clones were read by immunoSEQ multiplex PCR, and TCRdb kept only the in-frame ones, dropping some. The sample table sets out approximately 120,000 clones. Sequencing was done on a sample of PBMCs. The receptor set was obtained from a man aged 30-40 years in good health and CMV-seronegative.

This chain joins TRBV6-1 and TRBJ2-3; 7 positions match TRBD2. From germline, CDR1 is MNHNS and CDR2 SASEGT. The CDR3 loop spans 18 amino acids. The J segment lost 0 bases and the V segment lost 4 bases, leaving 13 bases of the junction unmatched. The CDR3 region is CASSAPLSLAESTDTQYF. The CDR3 DNA reads as TGTGCCAGCAGTGCCCCCCTATCGCTAGCGGAGAGCACAGATACGCAGTATTTT.

The V call is TRBV4-3, the J call TRBJ2-1, with D unresolved. Trimming shortened V by 1 base and J by 3 bases, and 13 bases separated the two germline ends. Germline CDR1 LGHNA, CDR2 YSLEER. This CDR3 is built from 16 residues. CDR3 protein: CASSQGQDAVYNEQFF. The CDR3 bases are TGCGCCAGCAGCCAAGGGCAGGATGCCGTCTACAATGAGCAGTTCTTC.

The chain links TRBV6-5 to TRBJ2-3; perhaps TRBD2 as D (6 bases). The CDR3 covers 15 residues. Germline V gene lookup returns CDR1 MNHEY and CDR2 SVGAGI. V was cut by 2 bases and J by 0 bases, with 9 bases left in between. The CDR3 DNA reads as TGTGCCAGCAGTTACGGAGGGCTAAGCACAGATACGCAGTATTTT. Protein: CASSYGGLSTDTQYF.

The rearrangement uses TRBV2 and TRBJ1-6; perhaps TRBD1 as D (5 bases). V shed 6 bases and J shed 9 bases, with 15 bases lying between them. The germline V gene has CDR1 SNHLY and CDR2 FYNNEI. This CDR3 spans 14 amino acids. CDR3: CASSPGGDRSPLHF. The CDR3 DNA sequence: TGTGCCAGCAGCCCCGGGGGGGACCGTTCACCCCTCCACTTT.

The chain uses TRBV5-1 and TRBJ2-5, with 10 bases fitting TRBD2. The J segment lost 3 bases and the V segment lost 0 bases, leaving 5 bases of the junction unmatched. The CDR3 totals 16 residues. Germline V gene lookup returns CDR1 SGHRS and CDR2 YFSETQ. The CDR3 sequence is CASSLGGLALEETQYF. CDR3 in DNA: TGCGCCAGCAGCTTGGGGGGACTAGCGCTAGAAGAGACCCAGTACTTC.

This chain joins TRBV30 and TRBJ1-1; 10 nucleotides agree with TRBD1. V dropped 3 bases and J dropped 5; count of bases not matched to a gene: 12. CDR3 length equals 16 residues. The germline V gene encodes CDR1 GTSNPN and CDR2 SVGIG (reference sequence). Written as DNA, the CDR3 is TGTGCCTGGAGGGGATGGACAGGGGGTATGGAGACTGAAGCTTTCTTT. Its translation: CAWRGWTGGMETEAFF.

V and J are TRBV15 and TRBJ1-1, with D maybe TRBD1 (5 bases). The CDR3 runs to 17 residues. The germline V gene has CDR1 LNHNV and CDR2 YYDKDF (reference sequence). V gave up 0 bases and J gave up 3 bases, with 17 bases separating them. The CDR3 is CATSREGSAGTDTEAFF. The CDR3, as DNA: TGTGCCACCAGCAGAGAGGGGTCTGCGGGGACGGACACTGAAGCTTTCTTT.

V and J are TRBV19 and TRBJ2-3; 10 nucleotides match TRBD1. From germline, CDR1 is LNHDA and CDR2 SQIVND (reference sequence). The CDR3 runs to 14 residues. The J segment lost 5 bases and the V segment lost 7 bases, leaving 6 bases of the junction unmatched. As DNA, the CDR3 is TGTGCCAGTACCCCGGGACAGGGGAAAGATACGCAGTATTTT. It translates to CASTPGQGKDTQYF.

The chain employs TRBV6-5 and TRBJ2-7, with 8 bases matching TRBD2. CDR3 length: 16 amino acids. V was pared by 4 bases and J by 2 bases, with 10 bases of the junction left unmatched. Per the germline V gene, CDR1 is MNHEY and CDR2 is SVGAGI. CDR3 protein: CASSFSTGLGPYEQYF. The CDR3 DNA is TGTGCCAGCAGTTTCTCAACGGGACTAGGCCCCTACGAGCAGTACTTC.

The chain carries TRBV7-9 and TRBJ1-2; D is possibly TRBD1 (5 bases). Germline V gene data show CDR1 as SEHNR and CDR2 as FQNEAQ (reference sequence). CDR3 length equals 15 residues. V lost 0 bases and J 8 bases, leaving 16 bases between the germline ends. CDR3: CASSLAFPGVGGYTF. The DNA of the CDR3 is TGTGCCAGCAGCTTAGCCTTCCCGGGGGTCGGAGGCTACACCTTC.

This chain uses TRBV28 with TRBJ2-1; 7 nucleotides agree with TRBD2. The J segment lost 0 bases and the V segment lost 7 bases, leaving 6 bases of the junction unmatched. Looked up from germline, CDR1 is MDHEN and CDR2 is SYDVKM. The CDR3 contains 15 residues. The chain's CDR3 is CASTDPSGSYNEQFF. CDR3 in DNA: TGTGCCAGCACCGACCCTAGCGGCTCCTACAATGAGCAGTTCTTC.

The gene calls are TRBV27 and TRBJ2-2; a possible D gene is TRBD2 (7 bases). The CDR3 has 13 residues. The V end lost 5 bases, the J end lost 6 bases, and 10 bases lay between the germline ends. Germline V lookup: CDR1 MNHEY, CDR2 SMNVEV (reference sequence). CDR3 in DNA: TGTGCCAGCAGTGAGGGGGGGCCCGGGGAGCTGTTTTTT. It codes for CASSEGGPGELFF.

The V and J genes are TRBV18 and TRBJ1-4, with a possible D match to TRBD1 (5 bases). Germline CDR1 and CDR2: KGHSH and LQKENI. V was cut by 3 bases and J by 6 bases, with 14 bases left in between. The length of the CDR3 is 15 residues. As DNA, the CDR3 is TGTGCCAGCTCACCGTGGCAGGGCCGCGATGAAAAACTGTTTTTT. Translated, it gives CASSPWQGRDEKLFF.

This chain connects TRBV30 to TRBJ1-2; D unclear. V lost 1 base and J lost 5, with 8 bases in between. CDR3 size: 12 residues. CDR1 and CDR2 from the germline V gene are GTSNPN and SVGIG (reference sequence). CDR3 in DNA: TGTGCCTGGAGTGCATTACTGTATGGCTACACCTTC. Protein: CAWSALLYGYTF.

CDR3 nucleotide sequence: TGCGCCAGCTCCGGGACTAGCGGTTTCGTCTACGAGCAGTACTTC. It translates to CASSGTSGFVYEQYF. V gene TRBV5-1 combines with J gene TRBJ2-5, with 11 bases aligning to TRBD2. Judging by the DNA end, TRBJ2-7 fits better; the J call may be wrong. Germline CDR1 reads SGHRS; CDR2 reads YFSETQ. This CDR3 has 15 residues.

The chain's CDR3 is CASSRQFFRGINEKLFF. CDR3 sequence (DNA): TGTGCCAGCAGCCGACAGTTTTTCCGGGGGATTAATGAAAAACTGTTTTTT. The V gene is TRBV28, the J gene TRBJ1-4; tentative D call: TRBD1 (5 bases). Trimming took 6 bases from V and 4 from J, leaving 21 bases between them. Germline V lookup: CDR1 MDHEN, CDR2 SYDVKM. There are 17 residues in the CDR3.

The V and J genes are TRBV14 and TRBJ2-7; D remains unclear. Germline CDR1 is SGHDN and CDR2 is FVKESK. V lost 1 base and J 6 bases, leaving 4 bases between the germline ends. The CDR3 is made up of 11 amino acids. CDR3 sequence (DNA): TGTGCCAGCAGCCAAGGAGGCGAGCAGTACTTC. It is translated as CASSQGGEQYF. Together with reference TRBV14 and TRBJ2-7, the CDR3 gives the full variable domain: EAGVTQFPSHSVIEKGQTVTLRCDPISGHDNLYWYRRVMGKEIKFLLHFVKESKQDESGMPNNRFLAERTGGTYSTLKVQPAELEDSGVYFCASSQGGEQYFGPGTRLTVT.

The DNA of the CDR3 is TGTGCCAGTAGTGACAGGGGGATGAACACTGAAGCTTTCTTT. Translating gives CASSDRGMNTEAFF. The chain links TRBV19 to TRBJ1-1; 9 positions agree with TRBD1. CDR1 and CDR2 (germline): LNHDA, SQIVND (reference sequence). This CDR3 comprises 14 residues. J lost 0 bases, V lost 5 bases, and 1 base had no gene match.

CDR3 in amino acids: CASSERRATEAFF. As DNA, the CDR3 is TGTGCCAGCAGTGAGCGCAGGGCCACTGAAGCTTTCTTT. The V and J genes are TRBV25-1 and TRBJ1-1; TRBD1 might be the D (5 bases). The V gene's germline CDR1 is MGHDK and CDR2 SYGVNS. The length of the CDR3 is 13 residues. The V end lost 3 bases, the J end lost 4 bases, and 9 bases lay between the germline ends.

V and J are TRBV19 and TRBJ1-1; D is unresolved. The CDR3 has 16 amino acids. The V and J ends lost 1 base and 1 base respectively, with 13 bases between them. Germline V gives CDR1 LNHDA, CDR2 SQIVND (reference sequence). DNA of the CDR3: TGTGCCAGTAGTATAGTTTTGGAGACGTCGAACACTGAAGCTTTCTTT. It yields the protein CASSIVLETSNTEAFF.

The V and J genes are TRBV7-2 and TRBJ1-3; D ambiguous. Deletions cut 6 bases from V and 2 bases from J, with 17 bases between. The CDR3 contains 16 residues. Germline V gene sequence: CDR1 SGHTA, CDR2 FQGNSA. The CDR3 nucleotides are TGTGCCAGCAGACCGTCCGGAGGAGCGGCTGGAAACACCATATATTTT. Translating it yields CASRPSGGAAGNTIYF.

The chain uses TRBV7-2 and TRBJ1-2; D is perhaps TRBD1 (6 bases). This CDR3 is 14 amino acids long. V was trimmed by 1 base and J by 2 bases, leaving 8 bases between them. Germline CDR1 SGHTA, CDR2 FQGNSA. The CDR3 sequence: CASSLGGGNYGYTF. In DNA, the CDR3 is TGTGCCAGCAGCTTAGGAGGGGGAAACTATGGCTACACCTTC.

The CDR3 loop is CASSFRTSGRPDFYEQYF. As DNA, the CDR3 is TGTGCCAGCAGCTTCAGGACTAGCGGGAGACCGGACTTCTACGAGCAGTACTTC. V gene TRBV7-2 combines with J gene TRBJ2-7; 13 positions agree with TRBD2. The CDR3 runs 18 residues. With 3 bases clipped from V and 3 bases from J, the junction kept 11 bases outside the gene matches. Germline CDR1 and CDR2: SGHTA and FQGNSA. Based on the CDR3 plus reference TRBV7-2 and TRBJ2-7, the full variable domain is GAGVSQSPSNKVTEKGKDVELRCDPISGHTALYWYRQSLGQGLEFLIYFQGNSAPDKSGLPSDRFSAERTGGSVSTLTIQRTQQEDSAVYLCASSFRTSGRPDFYEQYFGPGTRLTVT.

The V and J genes are TRBV27 and TRBJ2-7, with a tentative D call TRBD1 (6 bases). In germline, CDR1 is MNHEY, CDR2 SMNVEV (reference sequence). The CDR3 contains 14 residues. V shed 6 bases and J shed 3 bases, with 15 bases lying between them. The CDR3 reads CASRVSGTIYEQYF. CDR3 coding DNA: TGTGCCAGCAGGGTTTCCGGGACAATCTACGAGCAGTACTTC.

The chain joins TRBV4-1 to TRBJ2-7, with D possibly TRBD2 on 5 matching bases. The V gene's germline CDR1 is MGHRA and CDR2 YSYEKL. The CDR3 loop spans 15 amino acids. V lost 1 base to trimming and J lost 2 bases, with 12 bases between them. The CDR3 DNA reads TGCGCCAGCAGCCAAGGGCCAGCGGAGGCCTACGAGCAGTACTTC. Its translation is CASSQGPAEAYEQYF.

This sequence joins TRBV18 and TRBJ2-3; 7 bases map to TRBD2. The CDR3 runs 14 residues. Germline values: CDR1 KGHSH, CDR2 LQKENI. The ends lost 2 bases at V and 6 bases at J; junction bases unmatched: 5. The CDR3 DNA reads TGTGCCAGCTCACCATGGGGGGGAGCGGATACGCAGTATTTT. Residues: CASSPWGGADTQYF.

The rearrangement links TRBV30 to TRBJ2-1; 8 bases agree with TRBD2. Germline CDR1 is GTSNPN and CDR2 is SVGIG (reference sequence). With 2 bases clipped from V and 6 bases from J, the junction kept 9 bases outside the gene matches. CDR3 length: 15 residues. The CDR3 loop reads CAWSPLGRGSNEQFF. The CDR3 DNA is TGTGCCTGGAGTCCCCTCGGGAGGGGCAGCAATGAGCAGTTCTTC.

The chain employs TRBV10-3 and TRBJ1-5; D is unresolved. This CDR3 contains 14 residues. The germline V gene has CDR1 ENHRY and CDR2 SYGVKD. The ends were cut back, 2 bases at V and 3 bases at J, with 8 bases in the middle. CDR3 sequence reads: CAISEAADNQPQHF. CDR3 nucleotides: TGTGCCATCAGTGAGGCGGCAGACAATCAGCCCCAGCATTTT.

This chain uses TRBV27 with TRBJ2-1; 7 bases match TRBD1. This CDR3 has 15 residues. Germline CDR1 MNHEY, CDR2 SMNVEV (reference sequence). V shed 5 bases and J 4 bases; nucleotides not matched to a gene: 8. The CDR3 reads CASSPSTGFYNEQFF. The CDR3 region has the DNA TGTGCCAGCAGTCCGTCGACAGGGTTTTACAATGAGCAGTTCTTC.

V and J are TRBV20-1 and TRBJ2-7, with a possible D match to TRBD2 (5 bases). Trimming took off 4 bases at V and 7 bases at J, with 11 bases between the two ends. Germline values: CDR1 DFQATT, CDR2 SNEGSKA (reference sequence). This CDR3 has 11 amino acids. This CDR3 reads CSATGMGEQYF. CDR3 in DNA: TGCAGTGCTACCGGGATGGGGGAGCAGTACTTC.